The clone carrying this T cell receptor (beta chain) was found a few times. Its specificity is unknown. The sample belongs to a study of T cells after yellow fever vaccination. About the research overall: Fractions of limited cellularity were prepared by means of SMART-Seq v4 Ultra Low Input.

The 5'RACE template-switching step produced TCR cDNA and added a universal primer site and UMIs. TCRdb ran MiXCR on the 5' RACE reads and lists one entry per CDR3 protein. The repertoire includes about 320,000 distinct CDR3 sequences, approximately 4% of them detected once, and roughly 19% sits in the top ten. Per germline, CDR1 MGHDK and CDR2 SYGVNS. The V and J ends lost 0 bases and 6 bases respectively, with 17 bases between them. This CDR3 is built from 17 residues. Study findings and constraints: It was the secondary response that reached its peak faster, day 5 versus 15, but it was weaker. Some clonotypes, a small share, were shared between CD4 and CD8 compartments.

This clonotype originated in a young man who received the YFV17D yellow fever vaccine. This sequence joins TRBV25-1 and TRBJ2-2, with no clear D. This specimen was PBMCs, taken 15 days after the yellow fever booster vaccination. The CDR3 DNA reads as TGTGCCAGCAGTGAATATAGGTCGGAGTTAAGTTCCGGGGAGCTGTTTTTT. Translated, it gives CASSEYRSELSSGELFF.